A single sample is the source of the 2 T cell receptor beta chains below, sequenced in a study of blood T cells in healthy people across ages. Sample-barcoded 5' priming and a J-beta primer mix drove a second PCR of 7 to 11 cycles. In TCRdb, the 5' RACE reads were re-called with MiXCR into one record per CDR3 protein. The table lists almost 300,000 distinct CDR3 sequences, roughly 27% of them singletons, with 29% in the top ten. The specimen was blood. The receptor source for this set is a woman between 65 and 79 years old in good health.

At least ten counts were recorded for this clonotype. This chain connects TRBV18 to TRBJ2-5, with no clear D. V gave up 3 bases and J gave up 0 bases, with 5 bases separating them. This CDR3 has 13 amino acids. CDR1 and CDR2 from the germline V gene are KGHSH and LQKENI. The CDR3 DNA reads TGTGCCAGCTCACCGGGCAACCAAGAGACCCAGTACTTC. Protein product: CASSPGNQETQYF.

This clonotype was counted a few times. The rearrangement joins TRBV28 to TRBJ2-1; 7 nucleotides line up with TRBD2. Germline CDR1 reads MDHEN; CDR2 reads SYDVKM. The CDR3 length is 15 residues. Trimming cost V 1 base and J 5 bases; bases outside gene matches: 5. CDR3 sequence reads: CASSLFARENNEQFF. CDR3 in DNA: TGTGCCAGCAGTTTATTTGCGCGGGAGAACAATGAGCAGTTCTTC.